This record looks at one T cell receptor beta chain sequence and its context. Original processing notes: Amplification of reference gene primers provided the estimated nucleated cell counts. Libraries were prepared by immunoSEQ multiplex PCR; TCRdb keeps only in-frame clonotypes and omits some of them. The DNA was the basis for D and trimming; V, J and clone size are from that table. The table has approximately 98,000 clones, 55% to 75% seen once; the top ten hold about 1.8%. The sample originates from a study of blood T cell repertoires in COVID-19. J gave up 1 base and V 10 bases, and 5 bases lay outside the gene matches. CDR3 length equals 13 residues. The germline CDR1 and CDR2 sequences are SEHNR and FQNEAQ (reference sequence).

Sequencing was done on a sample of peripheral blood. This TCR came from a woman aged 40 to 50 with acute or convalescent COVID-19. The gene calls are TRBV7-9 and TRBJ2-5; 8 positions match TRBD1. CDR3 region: CATIGQGQETQYF. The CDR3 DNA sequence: TGTGCCACGATCGGACAGGGCCAAGAGACCCAGTACTTC.